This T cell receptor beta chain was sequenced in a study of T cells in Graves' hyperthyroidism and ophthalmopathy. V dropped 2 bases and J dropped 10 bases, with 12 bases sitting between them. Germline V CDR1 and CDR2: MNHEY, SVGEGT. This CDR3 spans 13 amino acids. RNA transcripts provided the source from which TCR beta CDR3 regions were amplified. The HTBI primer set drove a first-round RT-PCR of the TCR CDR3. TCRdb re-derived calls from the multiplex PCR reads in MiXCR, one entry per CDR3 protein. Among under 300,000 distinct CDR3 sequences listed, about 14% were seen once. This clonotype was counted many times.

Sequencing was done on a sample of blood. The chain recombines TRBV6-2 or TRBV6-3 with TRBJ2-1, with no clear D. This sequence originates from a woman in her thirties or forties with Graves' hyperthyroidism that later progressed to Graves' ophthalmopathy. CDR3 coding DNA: TGTGCCAGCAGTTACCTCCGAGTATCCGAGCAGTTCTTC. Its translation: CASSYLRVSEQFF.